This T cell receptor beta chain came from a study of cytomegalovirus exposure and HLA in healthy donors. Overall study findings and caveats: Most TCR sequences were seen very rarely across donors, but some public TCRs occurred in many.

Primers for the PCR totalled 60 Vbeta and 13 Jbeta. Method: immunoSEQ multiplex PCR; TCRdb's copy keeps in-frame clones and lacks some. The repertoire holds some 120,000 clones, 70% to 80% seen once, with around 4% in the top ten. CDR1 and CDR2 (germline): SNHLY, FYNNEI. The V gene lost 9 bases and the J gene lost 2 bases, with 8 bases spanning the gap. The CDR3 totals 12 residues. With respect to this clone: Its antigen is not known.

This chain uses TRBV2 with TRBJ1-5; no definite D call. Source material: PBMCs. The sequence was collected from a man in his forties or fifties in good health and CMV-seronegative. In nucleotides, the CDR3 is TGTGCCAGTGGGCCAGGCAATCAGCCCCAGCATTTT. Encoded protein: CASGPGNQPQHF. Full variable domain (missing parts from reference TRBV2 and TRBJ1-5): EPEVTQTPSHQVTQMGQEVILRCVPISNHLYFYWYRQILGQKVEFLVSFYNNEISEKSEIFDDQFSVERPDGSNFTLKIRSTKLEDSAMYFCASGPGNQPQHFGDGTRLSIL.